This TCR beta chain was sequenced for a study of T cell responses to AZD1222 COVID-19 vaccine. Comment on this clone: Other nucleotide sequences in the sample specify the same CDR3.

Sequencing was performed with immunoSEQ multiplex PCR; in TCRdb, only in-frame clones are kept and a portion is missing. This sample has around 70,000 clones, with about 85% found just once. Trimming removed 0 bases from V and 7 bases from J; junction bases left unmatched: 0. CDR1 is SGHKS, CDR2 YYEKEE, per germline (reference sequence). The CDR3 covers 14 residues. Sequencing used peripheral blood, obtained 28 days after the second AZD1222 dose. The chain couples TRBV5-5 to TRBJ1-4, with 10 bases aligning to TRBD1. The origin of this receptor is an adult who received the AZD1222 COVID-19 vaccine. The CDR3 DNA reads TGTGCCAGCAGCTTGGGGACAGGGGGTGAAAAACTGTTTTTT. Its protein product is CASSLGTGGEKLFF.